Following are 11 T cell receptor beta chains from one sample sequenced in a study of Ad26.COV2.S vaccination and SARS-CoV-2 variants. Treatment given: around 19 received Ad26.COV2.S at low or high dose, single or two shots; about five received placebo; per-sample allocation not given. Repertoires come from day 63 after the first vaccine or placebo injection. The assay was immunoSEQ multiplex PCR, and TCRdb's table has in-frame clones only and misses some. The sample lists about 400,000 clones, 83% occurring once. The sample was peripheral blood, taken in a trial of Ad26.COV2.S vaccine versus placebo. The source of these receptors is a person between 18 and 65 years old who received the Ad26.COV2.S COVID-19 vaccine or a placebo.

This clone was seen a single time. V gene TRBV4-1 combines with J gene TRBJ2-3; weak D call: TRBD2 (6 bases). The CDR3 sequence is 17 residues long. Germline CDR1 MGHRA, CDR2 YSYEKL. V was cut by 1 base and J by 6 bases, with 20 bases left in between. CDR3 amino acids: CASSQVWSGRLSDTQYF. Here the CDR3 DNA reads TGCGCCAGCAGCCAAGTTTGGAGCGGGCGCCTCTCGGATACGCAGTATTTT.

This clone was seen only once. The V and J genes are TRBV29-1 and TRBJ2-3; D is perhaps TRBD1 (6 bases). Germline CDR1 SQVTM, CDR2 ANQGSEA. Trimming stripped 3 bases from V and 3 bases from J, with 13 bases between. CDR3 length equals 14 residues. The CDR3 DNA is TGCAGCGTTGACACAGGGTTTAGGACAGATACGCAGTATTTT. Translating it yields CSVDTGFRTDTQYF.

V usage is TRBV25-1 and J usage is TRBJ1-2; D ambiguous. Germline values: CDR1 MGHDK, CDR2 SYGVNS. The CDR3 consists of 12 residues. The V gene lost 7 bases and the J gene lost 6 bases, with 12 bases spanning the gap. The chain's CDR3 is CASTFSGDGYTF. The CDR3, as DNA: TGTGCCAGCACCTTTTCGGGTGATGGCTACACCTTC.

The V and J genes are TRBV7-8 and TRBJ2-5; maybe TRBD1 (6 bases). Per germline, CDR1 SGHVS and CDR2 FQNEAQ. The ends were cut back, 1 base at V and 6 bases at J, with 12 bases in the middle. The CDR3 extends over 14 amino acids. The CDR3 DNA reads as TGTGCCAGCAGCTTAGATGGGGGCTGGAAGACCCAGTACTTC. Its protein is CASSLDGGWKTQYF.

The CDR3 nucleotides are TGTGCCAGCAGCCCCGACCGAGGGACTAGCGGGAGGACTGAGCAGTTCTTC. This gives the protein CASSPDRGTSGRTEQFF. The chain has TRBV7-9 and TRBJ2-1; 15 nucleotides agree with TRBD2. With V trimmed by 5 bases and J by 9 bases, 11 bases remained unmatched. Germline V CDR1 and CDR2: SEHNR, FQNEAQ (reference sequence). CDR3 size: 17 residues.

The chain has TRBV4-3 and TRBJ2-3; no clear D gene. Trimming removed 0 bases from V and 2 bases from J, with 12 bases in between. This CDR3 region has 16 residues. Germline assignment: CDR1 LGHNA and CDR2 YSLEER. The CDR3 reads CASSQDPPGHTDTQYF. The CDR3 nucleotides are TGCGCCAGCAGCCAAGATCCTCCCGGGCACACAGATACGCAGTATTTT.

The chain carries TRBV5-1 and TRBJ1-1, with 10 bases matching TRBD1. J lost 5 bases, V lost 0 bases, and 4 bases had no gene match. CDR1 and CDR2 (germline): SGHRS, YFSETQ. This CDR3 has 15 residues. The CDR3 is CASSLVGTGATEAFF. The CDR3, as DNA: TGCGCCAGCAGCTTGGTTGGGACAGGGGCGACTGAAGCTTTCTTT.

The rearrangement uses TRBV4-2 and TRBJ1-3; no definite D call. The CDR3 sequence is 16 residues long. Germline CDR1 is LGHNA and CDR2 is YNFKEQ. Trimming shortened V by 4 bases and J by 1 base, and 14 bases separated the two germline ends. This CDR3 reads CASSPGIETSGNTIYF. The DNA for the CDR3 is TGTGCCAGCAGCCCCGGGATAGAGACATCTGGAAACACCATATATTTT.

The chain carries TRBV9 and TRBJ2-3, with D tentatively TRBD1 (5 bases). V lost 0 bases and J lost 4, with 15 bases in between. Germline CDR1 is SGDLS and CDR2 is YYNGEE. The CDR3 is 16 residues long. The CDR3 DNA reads TGTGCCAGCAGCGTAGGCGGCAGGGCCTTACCAGATACGCAGTATTTT. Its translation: CASSVGGRALPDTQYF. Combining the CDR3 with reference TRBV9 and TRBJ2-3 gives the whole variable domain DSGVTQTPKHLITATGQRVTLRCSPRSGDLSVYWYQQSLDQGLQFLIQYYNGEERAKGNILERFSAQQFPDLHSELNLSSLELGDSALYFCASSVGGRALPDTQYFGPGTRLTVL.

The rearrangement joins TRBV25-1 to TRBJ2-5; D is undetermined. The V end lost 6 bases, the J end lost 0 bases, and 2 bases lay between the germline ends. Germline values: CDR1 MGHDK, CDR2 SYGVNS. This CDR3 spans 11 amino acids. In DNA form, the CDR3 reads TGTGCCAGCAGGAACCAAGAGACCCAGTACTTC. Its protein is CASRNQETQYF.

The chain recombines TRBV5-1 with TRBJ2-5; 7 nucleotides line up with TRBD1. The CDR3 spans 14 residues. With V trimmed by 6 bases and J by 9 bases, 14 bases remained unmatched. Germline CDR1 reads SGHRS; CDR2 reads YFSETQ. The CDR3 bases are TGCGCCAGCACCCGGGACAGTGCCGGGTGGGCCCAGTACTTC. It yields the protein CASTRDSAGWAQYF.